This T cell receptor beta chain derives from a study of shared clonotypes between healthy human individuals (dated by TCRdb to 2018 to 2021). As for the study more broadly: The cohort comprised two women and a few men aged 18 to 49 years. For each donor, CD4 naive and CD4 memory were each run on three plates, CD8 naive on two plates, and CD8 memory on one plate. To estimate repertoire size and how much clonotype sharing occurs between individuals, the study deeply sequenced the blood TCR repertoires of roughly 5 healthy adults. To increase sequencing depth and limit assay-specific biases, different laboratories used diverse techniques to prepare libraries and sequence TCR repertoires. Each donor's leukapheresis produced roughly between about 0.85 and 10 billion PBMCs. Summary of the overall study and its limitations: Sampling was restricted to blood, and TCR repertoires in tissue are likely to differ from TCR repertoires in blood. Pairwise subsampling indicated that sequencing depth was expected to affect the degree of clonotype sharing among donors. The small number of donors limited the genetic and exposure-history diversity represented. Naive subsets generally had larger estimated clonotype richness than memory subsets did. Even with the large sequencing depth, rarefaction of the sorted-subset datasets indicated that sequencing was incomplete. About 5% of naive CD4, approximately 3.7% of naive CD8, about 2.1% of memory CD4, and 0.4% of memory CD8 clonotypes were shared across a few donors. Clonotypes shared by all four sorted-subset donors showed higher generation probabilities than non-shared clonotypes.

Using the deep immunoSEQ assay, TCR CDR3 regions were amplified from genomic DNA by multiplex PCR. Extracted genomic DNA from each cell subset was distributed evenly across all wells of several immunoSEQ 96-well plates, and each plate was treated as a replicate. For sorted subsets, roughly 200 ng of genomic DNA, equivalent to some 33,000 T cell genomes, went into each replicate PCR. Purified libraries were measured with a Qubit 3.0 fluorometer, size-checked on a Bioanalyzer 2100, and measured again with the KAPA Library Quantification kit. Each immunoSEQ 96-well plate was sequenced on its own single-read 150-cycle Illumina NextSeq 550 flow cell. On the study's bioinformatics: Because the immunoSEQ output held only junctional sequences and lacked quality scores, the filtering could not match the filtering applied to full-length reads. To assign V/J genes and CDR3, sequences were annotated against IMGT germline references using PyIR, a Python wrapper for IgBLAST v1.9. Any read was removed if the V/J assignment was weak (E-value above 1e-6), the CDR3 was missing, or the read contained stop codons, out-of-frame junctions, or ambiguous translated residues. A V3J clonotype was defined by an identical inferred V gene, J gene, and CDR3 amino acid sequence. To compute the percentage overlap between repertoires, the number of shared unique clonotypes was divided by the size of the smaller repertoire. Three approaches were used to assess repertoire richness: RTK rarefaction, the Chao1 estimator, and Recon v2.1 estimates of unobserved clonotypes. OLGA was used to compute generation probabilities for all TCRbeta clonotypes that the gDNA method yielded from several donors. This immuneACCESS table, as held by TCRdb, lists in-frame sequences with V and J called but not all clones. Of the missing ones, under half trace to an unresolved V gene in checked studies; the others have no known cause. The V and J calls and the clone size are those of that table, but D and trimming were determined from the DNA. In this sample the table shows hundreds of thousands of clones, about 90% of which occur a single time. The ten largest make up roughly 24% of the sample.

For the CD8 naive samples, CD45RO-negative cells were positively selected for CCR7, yielding a CD45RA+CCR7+ population from which TemRA cells were excluded. Donors were healthy HIV-negative adults with no recently reported acute infections or vaccinations. Only Caucasian adults living in Nashville, Tennessee, USA were represented among the donors. Blood was obtained by leukapheresis, after which PBMCs were separated by Ficoll-Histopaque density gradient centrifugation and cryopreserved in liquid nitrogen vapor phase. Analytical flow cytometry was used to check the purity and quantity of every magnetically sorted T cell population. Each sorted fraction had its genomic DNA isolated and then quantified by UV absorbance on a Nanodrop 2000c. Points on this clone: The antigen this receptor binds is unknown. It has no much larger one-base neighbor in the sample; base qualities were not kept.

Via the germline V gene, CDR1 is MDHEN and CDR2 SYDVKM. V loses 3 bases at its end and J loses 5 bases; junction bases beyond the gene matches: 6. CDR3 length: 14 amino acids, cysteine to phenylalanine. Kept here is only the CDR3 DNA, which spans 42 bases and is read in frame from base 1. Rearrangement joined TRBV28 to TRBJ1-1, and 7 junctional nucleotides match TRBD1. The sequence was collected from a man in his thirties or forties in good health. The material sequenced was naive CD8+ T cells sorted from blood. The cell subset or site label of this sample denotes: CD45RA+CCR7+. CDR3 protein: CASSLPGGRTEAFF. The bases read TGTGCCAGCAGTTTGCCAGGGGGGAGGACTGAAGCTTTCTTT.